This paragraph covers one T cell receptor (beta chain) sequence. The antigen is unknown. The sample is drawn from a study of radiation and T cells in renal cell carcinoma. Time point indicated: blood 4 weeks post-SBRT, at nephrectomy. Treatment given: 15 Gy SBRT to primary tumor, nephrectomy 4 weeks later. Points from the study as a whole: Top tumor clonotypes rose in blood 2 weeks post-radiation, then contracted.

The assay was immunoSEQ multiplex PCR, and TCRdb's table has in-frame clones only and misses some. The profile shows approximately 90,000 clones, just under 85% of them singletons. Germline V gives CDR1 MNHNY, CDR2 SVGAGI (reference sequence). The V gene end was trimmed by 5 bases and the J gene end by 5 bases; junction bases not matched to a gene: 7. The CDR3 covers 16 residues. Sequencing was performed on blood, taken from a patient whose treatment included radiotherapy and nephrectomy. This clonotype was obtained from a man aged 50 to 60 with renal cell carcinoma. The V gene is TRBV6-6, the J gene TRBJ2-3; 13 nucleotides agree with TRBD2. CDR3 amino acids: CASSPLAGGARDTQYF. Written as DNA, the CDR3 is TGTGCCAGCAGTCCACTAGCGGGGGGGGCAAGAGATACGCAGTATTTT.